Each of the 18 T cell receptor beta chains below was sequenced from the same sample in a study of blood T cell repertoires in COVID-19. Clones were read by immunoSEQ multiplex PCR, and TCRdb kept only the in-frame ones, dropping some. Found here are around 170,000 clones, 65% to 90% of them singletons; the top ten hold around 8.6%. The sequenced material came from peripheral blood. Receptor source: a man aged 50 to 59 with active or convalescent COVID-19.

This clone has only one observation. The chain has TRBV29-1 and TRBJ2-2; 13 nucleotides agree with TRBD2. Germline V gives CDR1 SQVTM, CDR2 ANQGSEA. The ends lost 7 bases at V and 6 bases at J; junction bases unmatched: 8. The CDR3 extends over 15 amino acids. This chain's CDR3 is CSGRTSGSVAGELFF. The CDR3 DNA is TGCAGCGGCAGGACTAGCGGGAGTGTCGCCGGGGAGCTGTTTTTT.

V and J are TRBV5-6 and TRBJ2-5, with TRBD2 matching 8 bases. Trimming cost V 0 bases and J 2 bases; bases outside gene matches: 6. The V gene's germline CDR1 is SGHDT and CDR2 YYEEEE. The CDR3 runs 16 residues. This chain's CDR3 is CASSLVGGGRQETQYF. DNA for the CDR3: TGTGCCAGCAGCTTGGTCGGGGGGGGTCGGCAAGAGACCCAGTACTTC.

V and J are TRBV6-1 and TRBJ1-2; maybe TRBD1 (6 bases). The length of the CDR3 is 15 residues. Trimming left V 1 base short and J 4 bases short, with 13 bases between. The V gene's germline CDR1 is MNHNS and CDR2 SASEGT. The CDR3 DNA reads as TGTGCCAGCAGTGAAGGAGGGGGGGGCGGCTATGGCTACACCTTC. Its protein product is CASSEGGGGGYGYTF.

The V and J genes are TRBV7-9 and TRBJ2-7, with 9 positions matching TRBD1. The CDR3 totals 15 residues. Germline V gene lookup returns CDR1 SEHNR and CDR2 FQNEAQ (reference sequence). J was trimmed by 5 bases and V by 5 bases; bases with no gene match: 10. CDR3 loop: CASSTGTGKADEQYF. CDR3 nucleotides: TGTGCCAGCAGCACCGGGACAGGGAAGGCGGACGAGCAGTACTTC.

The chain is built from TRBV3-1 (or the pseudogene TRBV3-2) and TRBJ1-6; D gene unclear. CDR3 length: 13 amino acids. V lost 5 bases and J lost 9, with 11 bases in between. The germline CDR1 and CDR2 sequences are LGHDT and YNNKEL (reference sequence). The CDR3 DNA follows: TGTGCCAGCAGCTCCTCGACACGTTCACCCCTCCACTTT. Amino acid sequence: CASSSSTRSPLHF.

This clone was counted a few times. The V call is TRBV19, the J call TRBJ2-1; a possible D gene is TRBD2 (5 bases). Trimming shortened V by 2 bases and J by 0 bases, and 17 bases separated the two germline ends. This CDR3 spans 18 amino acids. CDR1 and CDR2 from the germline V gene are LNHDA and SQIVND (reference sequence). CDR3 bases: TGTGCCAGTAGTATATCCCCCCCTGGACTCTTCTCCTACAATGAGCAGTTCTTC. Protein: CASSISPPGLFSYNEQFF.

This sequence joins TRBV6-1 and TRBJ2-3; weak D call: TRBD2 (5 bases). This CDR3 has 15 residues. Looked up from germline, CDR1 is MNHNS and CDR2 is SASEGT. The V and J ends lost 1 base and 1 base respectively, with 9 bases between them. This CDR3 is CASSEGLAGTDTQYF. The CDR3 region has the DNA TGTGCCAGCAGTGAAGGGCTAGCTGGCACAGATACGCAGTATTTT.

J is TRBJ2-1 and V is TRBV5-1; D is perhaps TRBD1 (6 bases). This CDR3 spans 15 amino acids. The germline V gene has CDR1 SGHRS and CDR2 YFSETQ. The V end lost 4 bases, the J end lost 1 base, and 12 bases lay between the germline ends. CDR3: CASSPTGSSYNEQFF. Here the CDR3 DNA reads TGCGCCAGCAGCCCTACAGGGTCATCCTACAATGAGCAGTTCTTC.

The chain carries TRBV10-3 and TRBJ2-3; D possibly corresponds to TRBD2 (5 bases). Germline V gene data show CDR1 as ENHRY and CDR2 as SYGVKD. This CDR3 spans 15 amino acids. V dropped 8 bases and J dropped 3 bases, with 18 bases sitting between them. CDR3: CAIGFGGGPTDTQYF. The CDR3 coding sequence is TGTGCCATCGGCTTCGGCGGCGGGCCGACAGATACGCAGTATTTT.

The chain employs TRBV7-9 and TRBJ1-1, with TRBD1 as a possible D gene (6 bases). Germline V CDR1 and CDR2: SEHNR, FQNEAQ (reference sequence). V lost 6 bases, J lost 3 bases, and 14 bases lay in between. This CDR3 comprises 14 residues. Written as DNA, the CDR3 is TGTGCCAGCAGTAGTGGCGGGGGCCACACTGAAGCTTTCTTT. This translates into CASSSGGGHTEAFF.

V gene TRBV5-1 combines with J gene TRBJ2-5, with TRBD1 identical over 10 bases. Germline V gene data show CDR1 as SGHRS and CDR2 as YFSETQ. With 5 bases clipped from V and 7 bases from J, the junction kept 8 bases outside the gene matches. The CDR3 is 14 residues long. CDR3 in DNA: TGCGCCAGCAGTCCCGGGACAGGGGAAGGGACCCAGTACTTC. It is translated as CASSPGTGEGTQYF.

This CDR3 reads CASSAPGQGNTGELFF. The CDR3 nucleotides read TGTGCCAGCAGCGCGCCGGGACAGGGGAACACCGGGGAGCTGTTTTTT. This sequence joins TRBV9 and TRBJ2-2; 9 positions match TRBD1. The germline gives CDR1 SGDLS, CDR2 YYNGEE. V lost 3 bases to trimming and J lost 1 base; unmatched junction nucleotides: 4. This CDR3 comprises 16 residues.

This chain links TRBV5-1 with TRBJ2-7; tentative D call: TRBD2 (6 bases). With 5 bases removed from V and 2 bases from J, the gap between germline ends came to 17 bases. The germline V gene has CDR1 SGHRS and CDR2 YFSETQ. The CDR3 consists of 15 residues. DNA for the CDR3: TGCGCCAGCAGTAGTGCGGGGTCGACTACCTACGAGCAGTACTTC. This encodes CASSSAGSTTYEQYF.

This clone has just one count. The chain joins TRBV12-3 or TRBV12-4 to TRBJ1-3; the match to TRBD1 covers 8 bases. The CDR3 has 13 residues. V dropped 6 bases and J dropped 4; count of bases not matched to a gene: 2. The CDR3 loop is CASRGQGGNTIYF. DNA for the CDR3: TGTGCCAGCAGAGGACAGGGAGGAAACACCATATATTTT.

The rearrangement uses TRBV29-1 and TRBJ1-1; tentatively, D is TRBD1 (5 bases). Germline CDR1 SQVTM, CDR2 ANQGSEA. The CDR3 is 13 residues long. V gave up 4 bases and J gave up 0 bases, with 9 bases separating them. The CDR3 region has the DNA TGCAGCGTTGGGGTAGGGGTGAACACTGAAGCTTTCTTT. It codes for CSVGVGVNTEAFF.

The chain uses TRBV3-1 (or the pseudogene TRBV3-2) and TRBJ2-2, with TRBD2 matching 14 bases. From germline, CDR1 is LGHDT and CDR2 YNNKEL (reference sequence). The ends lost 3 bases at V and 7 bases at J; junction bases unmatched: 7. The CDR3 spans 17 residues. The CDR3 region has the DNA TGTGCCAGCAGCCAGACCGGGACTAGCGGGAGAGGCGGGGAGCTGTTTTTT. It is translated as CASSQTGTSGRGGELFF.

This chain connects TRBV25-1 to TRBJ2-5, with 9 bases matching TRBD1. The V and J ends lost 4 bases and 5 bases, in that order; junction bases with no gene match: 8. The CDR3 loop spans 15 amino acids. The germline gives CDR1 MGHDK, CDR2 SYGVNS. The CDR3 DNA follows: TGTGCCAGCAGTGCCACAGGGGGCGCCAGGGAGACCCAGTACTTC. This encodes CASSATGGARETQYF. The full variable domain, its missing parts supplied by reference TRBV25-1 and TRBJ2-5, is EADIYQTPRYLVIGTGKKITLECSQTMGHDKMYWYQQDPGMELHLIHYSYGVNSTEKGDLSSESTVSRIRTEHFPLTLESARPSHTSQYLCASSATGGARETQYFGPGTRLLVL.

The DNA for the CDR3 is TGTGCCAGCGGTGCGTTCTCTGGAAACACCATATATTTT. Protein product: CASGAFSGNTIYF. The chain uses TRBV12-3 or TRBV12-4 and TRBJ1-3; D unclear. CDR3 size: 13 residues. Trimming stripped 8 bases from V and 0 bases from J, with 8 bases between.